This T cell receptor beta chain emerged from a study of blood T cell repertoires in COVID-19. About the study: Sample material is recorded as cDNA or gDNA derived from T cells, B-cell-depleted T cells, or PBMCs.

Looked up from germline, CDR1 is SEHNR and CDR2 is FQNEAQ (reference sequence). V lost 3 bases, J lost 4 bases, and 9 bases lay in between. The CDR3 is 13 amino acids. Under the authors' procedure: Reference gene primers were amplified, and this amplification served to estimate nucleated cell counts. Only in-frame clones appear in the TCRdb table, and some are missing; sequencing was by immunoSEQ multiplex PCR. Clonal size and the V and J genes are those of that table, whereas D and trimming came from the DNA. The sample shows tens of thousands of clones, about 70% of them seen only once. The sample comprised peripheral blood. This TCR was sampled from a woman older than 75 with active or convalescent COVID-19. This chain links TRBV7-9 with TRBJ1-2; the D is unclear. The CDR3 is CASSFSVGYGYTF. The DNA of the CDR3 is TGTGCCAGCAGCTTCAGCGTCGGCTATGGCTACACCTTC. The variable domain in full, with the rest retrieved from reference TRBV7-9 and TRBJ1-2, is DTGVSQNPRHKITKRGQNVTFRCDPISEHNRLYWYRQTLGQGPEFLTYFQNEAQLEKSRLLSDRFSAERPKGSFSTLEIQRTEQGDSAMYLCASSFSVGYGYTFGSGTRLTVV.